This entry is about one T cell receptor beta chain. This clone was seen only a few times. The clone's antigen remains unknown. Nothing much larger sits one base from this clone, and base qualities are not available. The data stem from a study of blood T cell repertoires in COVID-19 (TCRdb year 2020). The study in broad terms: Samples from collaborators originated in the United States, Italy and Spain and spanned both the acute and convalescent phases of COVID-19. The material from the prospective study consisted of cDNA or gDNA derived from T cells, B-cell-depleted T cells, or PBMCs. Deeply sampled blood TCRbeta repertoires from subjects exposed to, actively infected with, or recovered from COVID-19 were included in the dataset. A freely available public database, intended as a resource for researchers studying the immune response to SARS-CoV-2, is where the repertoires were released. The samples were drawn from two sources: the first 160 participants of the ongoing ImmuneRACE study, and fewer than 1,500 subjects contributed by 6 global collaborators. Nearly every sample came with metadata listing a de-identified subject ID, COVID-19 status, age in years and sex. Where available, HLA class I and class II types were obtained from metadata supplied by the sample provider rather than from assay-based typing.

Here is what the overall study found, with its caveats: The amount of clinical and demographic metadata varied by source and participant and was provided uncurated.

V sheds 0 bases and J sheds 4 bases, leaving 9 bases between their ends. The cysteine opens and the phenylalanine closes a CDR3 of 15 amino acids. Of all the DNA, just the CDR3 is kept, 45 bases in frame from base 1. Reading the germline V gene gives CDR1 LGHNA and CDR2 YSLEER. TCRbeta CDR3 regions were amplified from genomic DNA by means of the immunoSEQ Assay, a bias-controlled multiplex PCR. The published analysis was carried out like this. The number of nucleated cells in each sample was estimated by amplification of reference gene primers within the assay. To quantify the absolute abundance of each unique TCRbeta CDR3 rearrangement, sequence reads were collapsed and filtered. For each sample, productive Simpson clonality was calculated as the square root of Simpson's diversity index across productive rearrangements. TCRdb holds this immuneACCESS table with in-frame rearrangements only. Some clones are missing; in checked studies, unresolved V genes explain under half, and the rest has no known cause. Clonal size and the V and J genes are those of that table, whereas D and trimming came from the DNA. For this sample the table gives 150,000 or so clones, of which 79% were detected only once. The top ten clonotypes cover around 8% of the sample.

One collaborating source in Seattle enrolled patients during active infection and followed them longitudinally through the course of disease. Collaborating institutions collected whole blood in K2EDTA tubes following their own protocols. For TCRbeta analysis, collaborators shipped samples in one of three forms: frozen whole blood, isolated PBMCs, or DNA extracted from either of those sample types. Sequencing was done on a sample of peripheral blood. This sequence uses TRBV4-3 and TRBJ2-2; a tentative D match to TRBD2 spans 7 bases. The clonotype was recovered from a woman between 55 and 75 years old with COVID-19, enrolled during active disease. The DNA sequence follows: TGCGCCAGCAGCCAAGAAAGGGGGGGCACCGGGGAGCTGTTTTTT. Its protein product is CASSQERGGTGELFF.